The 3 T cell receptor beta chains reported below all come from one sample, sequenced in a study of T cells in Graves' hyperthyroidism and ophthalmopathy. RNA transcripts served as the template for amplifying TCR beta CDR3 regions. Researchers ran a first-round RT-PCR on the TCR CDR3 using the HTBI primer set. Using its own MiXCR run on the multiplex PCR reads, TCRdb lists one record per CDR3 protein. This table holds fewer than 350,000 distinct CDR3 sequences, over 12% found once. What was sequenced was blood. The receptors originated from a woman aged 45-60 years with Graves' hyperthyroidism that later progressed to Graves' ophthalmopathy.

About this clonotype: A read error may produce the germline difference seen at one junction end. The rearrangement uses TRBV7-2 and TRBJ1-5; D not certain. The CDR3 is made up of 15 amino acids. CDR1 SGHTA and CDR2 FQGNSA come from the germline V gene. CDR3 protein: CASSQDLRYNQPQHF. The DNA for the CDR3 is TGCGCCAGCAGCCAAGATCTCCGATACAATCAGCCCCAGCATTTT.

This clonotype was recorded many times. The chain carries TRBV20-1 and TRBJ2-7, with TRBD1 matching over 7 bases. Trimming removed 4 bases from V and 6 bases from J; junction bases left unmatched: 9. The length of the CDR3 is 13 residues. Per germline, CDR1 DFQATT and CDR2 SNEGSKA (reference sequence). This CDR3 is CSAIRQGQGEQYF. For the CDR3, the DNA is TGCAGTGCTATCCGACAGGGCCAGGGCGAGCAGTACTTC.

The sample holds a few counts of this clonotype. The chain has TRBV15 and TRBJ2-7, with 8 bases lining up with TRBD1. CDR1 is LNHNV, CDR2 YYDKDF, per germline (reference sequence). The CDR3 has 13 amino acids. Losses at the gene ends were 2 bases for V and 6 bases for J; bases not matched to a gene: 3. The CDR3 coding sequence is TGTGCCACCAGCAGACCAGGGGGCTCCGAGCAGTACTTC. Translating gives CATSRPGGSEQYF.